This paragraph reports one TCR beta chain. The authors reverse transcribed all of the isolated RNA, so sequencing captured expressed TCRB transcripts. The repertoire was sequenced with immunoSEQ multiplex PCR; TCRdb's copy has only in-frame clones and lacks some. Here the sample spans 900,000 or so clones, 17% being singletons. This CDR3 has 15 residues. In germline, CDR1 is SGDLS, CDR2 YYNGEE. Trimming pared 2 bases from V and 3 bases from J, leaving 12 bases between. The data derive from a study of beta chain features in type 1 diabetes. Background on the study: Similarity in age, gender and cell yields was seen between patients and healthy donors.

This sequence was found in a woman aged 18-30 years in good health. Sequencing was done on a sample of naive CD4+ T cells from blood. The chain recombines TRBV9 with TRBJ2-1; D may be TRBD1 (6 bases). DNA of the CDR3: TGTGCCAGCAGCGTCAGGGGAGACAGCTACAATGAGCAGTTCTTC. Translated: CASSVRGDSYNEQFF. Based on the CDR3 plus reference TRBV9 and TRBJ2-1, the full variable domain is DSGVTQTPKHLITATGQRVTLRCSPRSGDLSVYWYQQSLDQGLQFLIQYYNGEERAKGNILERFSAQQFPDLHSELNLSSLELGDSALYFCASSVRGDSYNEQFFGPGTRLTVL.